This record looks at one T cell receptor (beta chain) sequence and its context. The antigen it binds to is not known. Base qualities are not provided; no much larger clone lies one nucleotide away. This entry is derived from a study of shared T cell receptors in the human thymus (dated by TCRdb to the early 2020s). Regarding the complete study: The study examined how self-reactive, shared T-cell receptor alpha chains are generated in the human thymus.

Library preparation was by the immunoSEQ multiplex PCR assay. TCRdb mirrors the immuneACCESS table, restricted to in-frame sequences. Some clones are absent from its copies; in checked studies, under half trace to an unresolved V gene, and the reason for the others is unknown. Here the sample has about 660,000 clones; 88% occur a single time. The biggest ten clones account for 0.008% to 0.011% of the sample. The CDR3 holds 18 amino acids from the cysteine to the phenylalanine. Only the CDR3 region is kept as DNA, spanning 54 bases read in frame from base 1. The V and J ends are trimmed by 0 bases and 0 bases, leaving 12 bases between them. Looking up the germline V gene yields CDR1 LGHNA and CDR2 YSLEER. The data also belong to a second study, concerning human thymus T cells. That second report states: In Finland, the donors were immunologically healthy infants who were having open corrective cardiac surgery for congenital heart defects. Thymus tissue was collected as surgical resects that were removed during corrective cardiac surgery. V and J gene segment usage appeared biased in both thymic and peripheral blood repertoires. The related research found that thymic TCR repertoires overlapped highly between unrelated individuals. TCR alpha and beta repertoires from roughly 8 infant thymus samples and a few related peripheral blood samples were characterized in the study. The cohort included six male and a couple of female infants, with donor ages spanning 7 to 244 days. Thymocytes were freed from the tissue by mechanical means and kept at -70 degrees C as pellets of about 9-33 million cells. A QIAsymphony instrument was used to extract genomic DNA from frozen cell pellets. The immunoSEQ multiplex PCR assay was used to amplify the TCRB and TCRAD loci from a standardized quantity of quality-controlled genomic DNA. The V(D)J region was spanned by amplicons of a length sufficient to cover the CDR3 and to identify V and J genes. Amplicon sequencing was performed on an Illumina platform through the commercial immunoSEQ service. Primer bias and sequencing errors were corrected as previously described, and TCRAD and TCRB definitions were based on the IMGT database. The repertoires were analysed using immunoSEQ Analyzer 3.0 and VDJTools for basic statistics, V/J segment usage, diversity estimates, rarefaction and pairwise overlap. Diversity was estimated with Chao1, ChaoE, Efron-Thisted, Shannon and inverse Simpson indices, and also on datasets down-sampled to the smallest sample. Repertoire overlap was determined by strict matching of CDR3 nucleotide sequence, V gene and J gene, and Jaccard-based multidimensional scaling clustering was applied. On average, thymus samples yielded around 850,000 unique TCRB clonotypes, whereas blood samples yielded 65,000 to 100,000.

This clonotype was obtained from a boy under two years old with a congenital heart defect. Donor details come from another sample of the same person, matched by shared clones. This sequence uses TRBV4-3 and TRBJ2-6; TRBD1 might be the D gene, on 5 matching bases. Material for sequencing was thymocytes. The bases read TGCGCCAGCAGCCAAGATACAGGAAGAATCTCTGGGGCCAACGTCCTGACTTTC. It translates as CASSQDTGRISGANVLTF.